The table lists the clone carrying this T cell receptor (beta chain) with a count of one. This entry comes from a study of control samples from healthy donors and cancer patients. TCRdb's table, derived via immunoSEQ multiplex PCR, lists solely in-frame clones and lacks some. Altogether fewer than 200,000 clones are present, 94% being singletons, with the ten largest covering approximately 14%. Trimming removed 6 bases at V and 1 base at J, with 14 bases between. The length of the CDR3 is 15 residues. In germline, CDR1 is MDHEN, CDR2 SYDVKM. The V and J genes are TRBV28 and TRBJ2-3; D may be TRBD1 (6 bases). Sequences were obtained from PBMCs. The sequence came from a man between 60 and 75 years old with colorectal cancer. The CDR3 DNA reads as TGTGCCAGCAGCTCCACAGGGATCGGCACAGATACGCAGTATTTT. Translated: CASSSTGIGTDTQYF.